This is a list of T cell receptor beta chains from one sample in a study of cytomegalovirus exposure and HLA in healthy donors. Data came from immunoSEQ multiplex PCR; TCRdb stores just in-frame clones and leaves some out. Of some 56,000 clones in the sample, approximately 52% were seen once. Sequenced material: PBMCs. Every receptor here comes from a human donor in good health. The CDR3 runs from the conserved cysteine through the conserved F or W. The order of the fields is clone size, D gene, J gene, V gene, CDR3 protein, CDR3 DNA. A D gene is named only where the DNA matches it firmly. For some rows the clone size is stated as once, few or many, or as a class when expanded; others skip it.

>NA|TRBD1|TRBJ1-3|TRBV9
CASSVGQGSWGNTIYF
TGTGCCAGCAGCGTTGGACAGGGATCTTGGGGAAACACCATATATTTT
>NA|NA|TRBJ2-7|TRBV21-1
CASSKGKLKGQWISSYEQYF
TGTGCCAGCAGCAAAGGGAAGCTTAAAGGACAGTGGATAAGCTCCTACGAGCAGTACTTC
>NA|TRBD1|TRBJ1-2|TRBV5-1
CASSLPRGGSNYGYTF
TGCGCCAGCAGCCTGCCAAGAGGGGGCTCTAACTATGGCTACACCTTC
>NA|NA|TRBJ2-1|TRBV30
CAWSVGVALNEQFF
TGTGCCTGGAGTGTAGGGGTCGCACTCAATGAGCAGTTCTTC
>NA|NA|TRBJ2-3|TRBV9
CASSKGHRTSTDTQYF
TGTGCCAGCAGCAAGGGACACCGAACTAGCACAGATACGCAGTATTTT
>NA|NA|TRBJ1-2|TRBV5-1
CASSPTGREGYTF
TGCGCCAGCAGCCCTACAGGGAGAGAAGGCTACACCTTC
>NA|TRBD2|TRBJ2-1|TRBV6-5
CASSTLAGGSEEQFF
TGTGCCAGCAGTACACTAGCGGGGGGATCGGAAGAGCAGTTCTTC
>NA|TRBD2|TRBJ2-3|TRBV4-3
CASSQLAGGSYTQYF
TGCGCCAGCAGTCAATTAGCGGGGGGCTCTTATACGCAGTATTTT
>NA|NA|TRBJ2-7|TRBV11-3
CASSPQGRSYEQYF
TGTGCCAGCAGCCCCCAGGGTCGGTCCTACGAGCAGTACTTC
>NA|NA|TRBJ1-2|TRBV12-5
CASGLLYGYTF
TGTGCTAGTGGTTTGCTCTATGGCTACACCTTC
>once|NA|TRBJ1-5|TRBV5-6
CASSLGSGGQPQHF
TGTGCCAGCAGCTTGGGTTCAGGCGGGCAGCCCCAGCATTTT